These 18 T cell receptor beta chains were all obtained from the same sample, sequenced in a study of blood T cells in healthy people across ages. Through a sample-barcoded 5' primer and a J-beta primer mix, a second PCR was run for 7 to 11 cycles. Via MiXCR, TCRdb re-called the 5' RACE reads, giving one row per CDR3 protein. The sample carries fewer than 950,000 distinct CDR3 sequences, around half recorded once. The specimen was blood. These receptors originate from an elderly man in good health.

This clonotype occurred a few times. This chain links TRBV7-9 with TRBJ1-4; D ambiguous. The CDR3 totals 15 residues. Germline V CDR1 and CDR2: SEHNR, FQNEAQ (reference sequence). Trimming cost V 5 bases and J 5 bases, with 15 bases left between them. The DNA for the CDR3 is TGTGCCAGCAGCGCCCGGGCCCCCGCGAATGAAAAACTGTTTTTT. It is translated as CASSARAPANEKLFF.

The V gene is TRBV5-1, the J gene TRBJ1-1; D remains unclear. The V gene's germline CDR1 is SGHRS and CDR2 YFSETQ. V shed 4 bases and J shed 1 base, with 14 bases lying between them. There are 15 residues in the CDR3. This CDR3 reads CASSMPTGENTEAFF. The CDR3 bases are TGCGCCAGCAGCATGCCGACCGGGGAGAACACTGAAGCTTTCTTT.

This chain links TRBV5-1 with TRBJ2-3, with 7 bases fitting TRBD2. Losses at the gene ends were 5 bases for V and 14 bases for J; bases not matched to a gene: 17. This CDR3 is 14 amino acids long. The germline V gene has CDR1 SGHRS and CDR2 YFSETQ. The CDR3 protein is CASRPWGGHRYAYF. The CDR3 DNA is TGCGCCAGCAGGCCCTGGGGAGGGCACAGATACGCGTATTTT.

This sequence joins TRBV20-1 and TRBJ1-4; 7 bases align to TRBD1. From germline, CDR1 is DFQATT and CDR2 SNEGSKA (reference sequence). Germline trimming cut 0 bases from V and 4 bases from J; bases unmatched to any gene: 5. The CDR3 totals 15 residues. The CDR3: CSARDRDSGNEKLFF. The CDR3 DNA reads as TGCAGTGCTAGAGATAGGGACAGCGGTAATGAAAAACTGTTTTTT.

This clonotype appeared many times. The chain employs TRBV4-1 and TRBJ2-1, with 8 bases matching TRBD2. The CDR3 totals 17 residues. The V segment lost 6 bases and the J segment 3 bases; nucleotides outside the gene matches: 13. Germline lookup yields CDR1 MGHRA and CDR2 YSYEKL. The CDR3 here is CASRQNQGLAGYNEQFF. For the CDR3, the DNA is TGCGCCAGCAGACAAAACCAAGGGCTAGCGGGCTACAATGAGCAGTTCTTC.

V is TRBV4-2 and J is TRBJ2-2, with D uncertain. Trimming removed 4 bases from V and 1 base from J, with 10 bases in between. The CDR3 runs 15 residues. CDR1 is LGHNA and CDR2 is YNFKEQ in the germline V gene. The CDR3 sequence: CASSPSARNTGELFF. In nucleotides, the CDR3 is TGTGCCAGCAGCCCCTCGGCCAGGAACACCGGGGAGCTGTTTTTT.

The CDR3 nucleotides read TGCAGTGCCCGGAGGGGGGGACAGCCCCAGCATTTT. Amino acid sequence: CSARRGGQPQHF. The chain joins TRBV20-1 to TRBJ1-5; possible D gene TRBD1, 6 bases. This CDR3 has 12 amino acids. The ends were cut back, 6 bases at V and 7 bases at J, with 13 bases in the middle. Germline loops: CDR1 DFQATT, CDR2 SNEGSKA (reference sequence).

This clonotype came up once. The chain links TRBV29-1 to TRBJ2-2; no clear D gene. Germline CDR1 SQVTM, CDR2 ANQGSEA. V shed 6 bases and J shed 7 bases, with 9 bases lying between them. The CDR3 is 11 amino acids. Written as DNA, the CDR3 is TGCAGCGTGGACCTCGGCGGGGAGCTGTTTTTT. Its protein is CSVDLGGELFF.

In its sample, this clonotype was seen a few times. The chain has TRBV20-1 and TRBJ2-6; D possibly matches TRBD1 or TRBD2 (5 bases each). The V end was cut by 1 base, the J end by 3 bases, with 13 bases between. The CDR3 spans 16 residues. The V gene's germline CDR1 is DFQATT and CDR2 SNEGSKA (reference sequence). For the CDR3, the DNA is TGCAGTGCTAGAGGGGGGTTCTCTTATGGGGCCAACGTCCTGACTTTC. Amino acids: CSARGGFSYGANVLTF.

V is TRBV3-1 and J is TRBJ1-5; D not certain. In germline, CDR1 is LGHDT, CDR2 YNNKEL (reference sequence). This CDR3 is built from 16 residues. V was pared by 1 base and J by 4 bases, with 14 bases between. The CDR3 nucleotides are TGTGCCAGCAGCCAAGGGTTAAAGGGTACGAATCAGCCCCAGCATTTT. Translating it yields CASSQGLKGTNQPQHF.

CDR3 in DNA: TGTGCCAGCAGCCAATATGGGACTAGCCTAGCGCAAGCTTACAATGAGCAGTTCTTC. This sequence encodes CASSQYGTSLAQAYNEQFF. J is TRBJ2-1 and V is TRBV14, with 9 bases identical to TRBD2. Germline loops: CDR1 SGHDN, CDR2 FVKESK. The V segment lost 2 bases and the J segment 4 bases; nucleotides outside the gene matches: 15. The CDR3 runs to 19 residues.

The V and J genes are TRBV12-3 or TRBV12-4 and TRBJ1-4; 7 nucleotides align to TRBD1. V lost 6 bases, J lost 6 bases, and 10 bases stayed unmatched. The CDR3 contains 15 residues. The CDR3 spells CASSGGQTFDEKLFF. In nucleotides, the CDR3 is TGTGCCAGCAGCGGGGGACAGACCTTTGATGAAAAACTGTTTTTT.

This clonotype was observed a single time. The chain uses TRBV7-9 and TRBJ2-1; 11 bases line up with TRBD2. The CDR3 loop spans 16 amino acids. Germline lookup yields CDR1 SEHNR and CDR2 FQNEAQ (reference sequence). With 5 bases clipped from V and 1 base from J, the junction kept 4 bases outside the gene matches. The chain's CDR3 is CASSPRTSGSYNEQFF. The CDR3 DNA follows: TGTGCCAGCAGCCCAAGGACTAGCGGGTCCTACAATGAGCAGTTCTTC. Filled out from reference TRBV7-9 and TRBJ2-1, the complete variable domain reads DTGVSQNPRHKITKRGQNVTFRCDPISEHNRLYWYRQTLGQGPEFLTYFQNEAQLEKSRLLSDRFSAERPKGSFSTLEIQRTEQGDSAMYLCASSPRTSGSYNEQFFGPGTRLTVL.

V and J are TRBV15 and TRBJ2-7, with 10 bases aligning to TRBD1. This CDR3 contains 15 residues. The germline V gene encodes CDR1 LNHNV and CDR2 YYDKDF (reference sequence). The trim removed 0 bases at V and 7 bases at J, leaving 6 bases unmatched. The CDR3 loop reads CATSRDKGQGLEQYF. The CDR3 DNA follows: TGTGCCACCAGCAGAGATAAGGGACAGGGGTTGGAGCAGTACTTC.

The V gene is TRBV29-1, the J gene TRBJ2-7, with 11 nucleotides matching TRBD2. After removal of 7 bases from V and 7 bases from J, the junction contained 12 bases not matched to a gene. From germline, CDR1 is SQVTM and CDR2 ANQGSEA. This CDR3 region has 14 residues. The CDR3 sequence: CSGRGLAGGGEQYF. The CDR3, as DNA: TGCAGCGGGAGAGGGCTAGCGGGAGGTGGTGAGCAGTACTTC.

V is TRBV2 and J is TRBJ2-2, with TRBD1 as a possible D gene (6 bases). CDR1 and CDR2 (germline): SNHLY, FYNNEI. The CDR3 is made up of 15 amino acids. With 5 bases removed from V and 5 bases from J, the gap between germline ends came to 15 bases. CDR3 DNA sequence: TGTGCCAGCAGTCCAATACCCACAGGGACCGGGGAGCTGTTTTTT. It yields the protein CASSPIPTGTGELFF.

This clonotype was counted only a few times. V usage is TRBV7-9 and J usage is TRBJ2-3, with D perhaps matching TRBD2 (6 bases). Germline assignment: CDR1 SEHNR and CDR2 FQNEAQ (reference sequence). This CDR3 has 15 amino acids. V was cut by 7 bases and J by 14 bases, with 28 bases left in between. Here the CDR3 DNA reads TGTGCCAGCACCCAAGCCGGGACTCAATTCAGATACGCGTATTTT. Protein: CASTQAGTQFRYAYF. The full variable domain, with the rest looked up from reference TRBV7-9 and TRBJ2-3, is DTGVSQNPRHKITKRGQNVTFRCDPISEHNRLYWYRQTLGQGPEFLTYFQNEAQLEKSRLLSDRFSAERPKGSFSTLEIQRTEQGDSAMYLCASTQAGTQFRYAYFGPGTRLTVL.

V gene TRBV29-1 combines with J gene TRBJ2-2; D unclear. Between the trimmed V and J ends, which lost 5 bases and 1 base, there was a span of 5 bases. There are 12 residues in the CDR3. The germline CDR1 and CDR2 sequences are SQVTM and ANQGSEA. DNA for the CDR3: TGCAGCGTTCGGCAGAACACCGGGGAGCTGTTTTTT. It specifies CSVRQNTGELFF.